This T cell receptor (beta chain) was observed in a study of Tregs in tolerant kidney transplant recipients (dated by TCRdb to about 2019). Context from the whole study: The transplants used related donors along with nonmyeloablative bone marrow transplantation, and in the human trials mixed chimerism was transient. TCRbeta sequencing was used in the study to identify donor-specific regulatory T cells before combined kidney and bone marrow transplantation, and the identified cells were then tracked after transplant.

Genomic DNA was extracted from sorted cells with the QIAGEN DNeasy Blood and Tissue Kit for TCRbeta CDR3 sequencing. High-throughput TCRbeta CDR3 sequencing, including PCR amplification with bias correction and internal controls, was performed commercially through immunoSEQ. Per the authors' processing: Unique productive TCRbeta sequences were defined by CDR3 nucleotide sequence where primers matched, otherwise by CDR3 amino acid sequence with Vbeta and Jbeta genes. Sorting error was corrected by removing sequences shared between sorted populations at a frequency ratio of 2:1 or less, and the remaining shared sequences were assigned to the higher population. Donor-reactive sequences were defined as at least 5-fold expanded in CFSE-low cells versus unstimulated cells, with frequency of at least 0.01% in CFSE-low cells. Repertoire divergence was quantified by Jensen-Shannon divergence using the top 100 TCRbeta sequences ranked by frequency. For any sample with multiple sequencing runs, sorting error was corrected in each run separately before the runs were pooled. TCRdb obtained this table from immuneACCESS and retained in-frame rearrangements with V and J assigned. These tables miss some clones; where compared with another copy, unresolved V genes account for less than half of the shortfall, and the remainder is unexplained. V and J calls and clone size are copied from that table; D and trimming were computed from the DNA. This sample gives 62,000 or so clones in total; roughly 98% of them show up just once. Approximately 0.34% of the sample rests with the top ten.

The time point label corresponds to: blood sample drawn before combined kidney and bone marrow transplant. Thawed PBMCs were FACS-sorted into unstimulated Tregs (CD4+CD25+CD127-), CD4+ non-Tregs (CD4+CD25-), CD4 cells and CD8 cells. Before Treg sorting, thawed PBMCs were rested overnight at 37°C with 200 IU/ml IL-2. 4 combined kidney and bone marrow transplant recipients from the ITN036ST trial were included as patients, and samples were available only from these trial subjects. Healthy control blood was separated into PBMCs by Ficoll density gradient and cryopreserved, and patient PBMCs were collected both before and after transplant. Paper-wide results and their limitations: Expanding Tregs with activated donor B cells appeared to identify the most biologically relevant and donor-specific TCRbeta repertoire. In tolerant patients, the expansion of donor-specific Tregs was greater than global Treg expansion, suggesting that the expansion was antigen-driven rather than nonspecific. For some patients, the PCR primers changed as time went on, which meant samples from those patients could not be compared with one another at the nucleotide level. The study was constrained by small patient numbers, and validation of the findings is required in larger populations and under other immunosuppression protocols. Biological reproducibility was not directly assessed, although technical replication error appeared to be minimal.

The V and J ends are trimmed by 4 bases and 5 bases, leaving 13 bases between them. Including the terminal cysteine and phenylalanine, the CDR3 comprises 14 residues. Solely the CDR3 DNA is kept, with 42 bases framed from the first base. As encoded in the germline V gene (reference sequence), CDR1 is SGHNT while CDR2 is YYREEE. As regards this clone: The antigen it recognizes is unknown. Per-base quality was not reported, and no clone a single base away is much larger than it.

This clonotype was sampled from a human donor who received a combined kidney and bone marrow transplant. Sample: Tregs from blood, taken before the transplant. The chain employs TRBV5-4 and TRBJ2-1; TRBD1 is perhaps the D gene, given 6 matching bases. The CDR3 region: CASSMVRDNNEQFF. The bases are TGTGCCAGCAGCATGGTGAGGGACAACAATGAGCAGTTCTTC.